This TCR beta chain was profiled in a study of blood T cell repertoires in COVID-19. Overall study: PBMCs, B-cell-depleted T cells, or T cells provided the cDNA or gDNA that made up the material.

CDR3 length: 13 residues. Trimming cost V 7 bases and J 1 base; bases outside gene matches: 4. CDR1 and CDR2 (germline): MDHEN, SYDVKM. The data were produced by immunoSEQ multiplex PCR, yet TCRdb's version contains in-frame clones alone and is incomplete. The sample holds roughly 14,000 clones, 84% seen once. The material sequenced was peripheral blood. This chain joins TRBV28 and TRBJ2-7, with 7 nucleotides matching TRBD1. The receptor was derived from a woman in her 50s with active or convalescent COVID-19. As DNA, the CDR3 is TGTGCCAGCAAGGGGGCAGCTTCCTACGAGCAGTACTTC. Protein product: CASKGAASYEQYF. The variable domain in full, with the rest retrieved from reference TRBV28 and TRBJ2-7, is DVKVTQSSRYLVKRTGEKVFLECVQDMDHENMFWYRQDPGLGLRLIYFSYDVKMKEKGDIPEGYSVSREKKERFSLILESASTNQTSMYLCASKGAASYEQYFGPGTRLTVT.